This T cell receptor beta chain was sequenced for a study of glioma-infiltrating T cells. Broader study findings: Gliomas, especially low-grade, showed above-expected tissue-blood divergence; non-neoplastic patients showed below. Only very few CDR3 sequences appeared in both tissue and blood.

Amplification of TCR alpha and beta CDR3 regions from RNA used iRepertoire nested multiplex PCR. Input was 100-400 ng of tissue mRNA or PBMC total RNA. TCRdb recomputed calls from the multiplex PCR reads with MiXCR, one row per CDR3 protein. The sample holds fewer than 200,000 distinct CDR3 sequences; more than 25% are singletons and the top ten take around 20%. The CDR3 covers 14 residues. In germline, CDR1 is LNHDA, CDR2 SQIVND (reference sequence). Trimming stripped 1 base from V and 3 bases from J, with 8 bases between. Regarding this clonotype: Its antigen is currently unknown.

Material: glioma tissue, nonneoplastic brain tissue, or PBMCs (not recorded which). This TCR was recovered from a human donor with low-grade glioma or glioblastoma, undergoing nonglioma brain surgery, or in good health (not recorded which). J is TRBJ2-3 and V is TRBV19; D gene unclear. CDR3 sequence (DNA): TGTGCCAGTAGTATAGCTGCAGATACAGATACGCAGTATTTT. Protein: CASSIAADTDTQYF.